This passage covers 18 T cell receptor beta chains from one sample sequenced in a study of T cell responses to AZD1222 COVID-19 vaccine. Repertoires were generated with immunoSEQ multiplex PCR, while TCRdb's copy carries only in-frame clones and drops some. The profile shows 100,000 to 110,000 clones, around 90% of them singletons. The specimen was peripheral blood, collected on day 0 of AZD1222 vaccination. The receptors shown here come from an adult in good health.

This clone was seen only once. The genes are TRBV30 and TRBJ1-5, with D perhaps TRBD1 (6 bases). V lost 5 bases to trimming and J lost 6 bases, with 14 bases between them. Germline CDR1 is GTSNPN and CDR2 is SVGIG (reference sequence). The CDR3 is 13 residues long. The CDR3 reads CAWALEGGQPQHF. As DNA, the CDR3 is TGTGCCTGGGCCCTCGAGGGGGGTCAGCCCCAGCATTTT.

The rearrangement uses TRBV14 and TRBJ2-3; no clear D. The CDR3 totals 12 residues. Germline V gene data show CDR1 as SGHDN and CDR2 as FVKESK. V was clipped by 5 bases and J by 4 bases, with 7 bases between them. In DNA, the CDR3 is TGTGCCAGCAGCGGGTCGGCAGATACGCAGTATTTT. This encodes CASSGSADTQYF.

The V gene is TRBV10-3, the J gene TRBJ2-6; D remains ambiguous. The CDR3 is made up of 13 amino acids. Germline CDR1 and CDR2: ENHRY and SYGVKD. The V gene lost 10 bases and the J gene lost 2 bases, with 9 bases spanning the gap. In DNA form, the CDR3 reads TGTGCCACCCGTATCGCTGGGGCCAACGTCCTGACTTTC. Encoded protein: CATRIAGANVLTF.

The rearrangement links TRBV6-5 to TRBJ1-6; possible D gene TRBD1, 5 bases. V dropped 7 bases and J dropped 8 bases, with 15 bases sitting between them. CDR1 MNHEY and CDR2 SVGAGI come from the germline V gene. The CDR3 is 14 amino acids. This CDR3 is CASTLSWGDSPLHF. CDR3 sequence (DNA): TGTGCCAGCACCCTGTCCTGGGGCGATTCACCCCTCCACTTT.

The J gene is TRBJ2-7, the V gene TRBV10-3; the D gene is possibly TRBD2 (6 bases). The CDR3 runs 15 residues. V lost 7 bases to trimming and J lost 5 bases, with 21 bases between them. In germline, CDR1 is ENHRY, CDR2 SYGVKD. Here the CDR3 DNA reads TGTGCCATCACCCCCGGGGGTAGCGCACCCAACGAGCAGTACTTC. Its translation is CAITPGGSAPNEQYF.

The rearrangement uses TRBV18 and TRBJ1-5; D perhaps matches TRBD1 (6 bases). V gave up 5 bases and J gave up 6 bases, with 17 bases separating them. The CDR3 is made up of 15 amino acids. CDR1 is KGHSH and CDR2 is LQKENI in the germline V gene. The CDR3 loop reads CASSSSRDNRQPQHF. The CDR3 DNA reads as TGTGCCAGCTCATCTAGCCGGGACAATCGTCAGCCCCAGCATTTT.

The chain carries TRBV28 and TRBJ1-2, with D unresolved. Germline lookup yields CDR1 MDHEN and CDR2 SYDVKM. V shed 6 bases and J shed 8 bases, with 22 bases lying between them. This CDR3 is built from 15 residues. The CDR3 coding sequence is TGTGCCAGCAGCTTTGTGAGCAGCCCCGGGTGGGGCTACACCTTC. Its translation is CASSFVSSPGWGYTF.

This clone is a singleton in its sample. The chain carries TRBV3-1 (or the pseudogene TRBV3-2) and TRBJ2-3; no clear D. Germline CDR1 reads LGHDT; CDR2 reads YNNKEL (reference sequence). The V end lost 10 bases, the J end lost 4 bases, and 27 bases lay between the germline ends. The CDR3 extends over 17 amino acids. CDR3 in amino acids: CATWGRVEEGFPDTQYF. CDR3 coding DNA: TGTGCCACCTGGGGAAGGGTAGAAGAAGGTTTCCCAGATACGCAGTATTTT.

The CDR3 loop is CAWSQGSGNTIYF. Written as DNA, the CDR3 is TGTGCCTGGAGTCAGGGTTCTGGAAACACCATATATTTT. The V and J genes are TRBV30 and TRBJ1-3; tentative D call: TRBD1 (5 bases). This CDR3 comprises 13 residues. Trimming took off 2 bases at V and 1 base at J, with 6 bases between the two ends. The germline CDR1 and CDR2 sequences are GTSNPN and SVGIG (reference sequence). The full variable domain, with the rest looked up from reference TRBV30 and TRBJ1-3, is SQTIHQWPATLVQPVGSPLSLECTVEGTSNPNLYWYRQAAGRGLQLLFYSVGIGQISSEVPQNLSASRPQDRQFILSSKKLLLSDSGFYLCAWSQGSGNTIYFGEGSWLTVV.

The chain combines TRBV19 with TRBJ2-1, with D maybe TRBD1 (6 bases). Trimming pared 2 bases from V and 8 bases from J, leaving 19 bases between. There are 16 residues in the CDR3. CDR1 LNHDA and CDR2 SQIVND come from the germline V gene (reference sequence). The CDR3 coding sequence is TGTGCCAGTAGTATACCAGGGGTGACCCCTGGGGATGAGCAGTTCTTC. This gives the protein CASSIPGVTPGDEQFF.

The V gene is TRBV6-5, the J gene TRBJ1-1; the D is unclear. V gave up 6 bases and J gave up 8 bases, with 10 bases separating them. CDR1 is MNHEY, CDR2 SVGAGI, per germline. This CDR3 has 11 amino acids. The CDR3 DNA reads as TGTGCCAGCAGCTCCTATGCCGAAGCTTTCTTT. This codes for CASSSYAEAFF.

The chain is built from TRBV7-3 and TRBJ2-2; D is unclear. CDR1 is SGHTA, CDR2 FQGTGA, per germline. This CDR3 region has 12 residues. V shed 5 bases and J shed 7 bases, with 8 bases lying between them. The CDR3 loop reads CASSASGGELFF. DNA of the CDR3: TGTGCCAGCAGCGCCTCGGGCGGGGAGCTGTTTTTT.

V usage is TRBV5-1 and J usage is TRBJ2-3, with 7 nucleotides matching TRBD2. CDR1 is SGHRS and CDR2 is YFSETQ in the germline V gene. The J segment lost 4 bases and the V segment lost 1 base, leaving 15 bases of the junction unmatched. The CDR3 runs to 18 residues. CDR3 nucleotide sequence: TGCGCCAGCAGCTTGAGTCTTCGTTTCGGTGCGGGAGCAGATACGCAGTATTTT. Translating gives CASSLSLRFGAGADTQYF.

The V gene is TRBV30, the J gene TRBJ1-5; unclear D gene. CDR3 length: 16 residues. Deletions cut 5 bases from V and 2 bases from J, with 19 bases between. Looked up from germline, CDR1 is GTSNPN and CDR2 is SVGIG (reference sequence). CDR3 residues: CAWAPREGSGNQPQHF. Written as DNA, the CDR3 is TGTGCCTGGGCCCCCCGGGAAGGATCTGGCAATCAGCCCCAGCATTTT. Combining the CDR3 with reference TRBV30 and TRBJ1-5 gives the whole variable domain SQTIHQWPATLVQPVGSPLSLECTVEGTSNPNLYWYRQAAGRGLQLLFYSVGIGQISSEVPQNLSASRPQDRQFILSSKKLLLSDSGFYLCAWAPREGSGNQPQHFGDGTRLSIL.

On this clone itself: At one end, the junction sequence differs from germline, possibly due to a read error. The rearrangement links TRBV7-9 to TRBJ1-6; D is perhaps TRBD1 (6 bases). CDR1 is SEHNR, CDR2 FQNEAQ, per germline (reference sequence). This CDR3 region has 15 residues. The CDR3 DNA sequence: TGTGCCAGCAGCATAGCCGGGACAATTAATTCACCCCTCCACTTT. Translating it yields CASSIAGTINSPLHF.

V usage is TRBV6-5 and J usage is TRBJ1-1; 7 bases fit TRBD1. V shed 4 bases, J shed 7 bases, and the junction held 6 bases outside the gene matches. The CDR3 length is 13 residues. The germline CDR1 and CDR2 sequences are MNHEY and SVGAGI. For the CDR3, the DNA is TGTGCCAGCAGTTTAACAGGGGACTTTGAAGCTTTCTTT. It translates to CASSLTGDFEAFF.

This clone has only one observation. The CDR3 sequence: CASSLGSGFLDGYTF. For the CDR3, the DNA is TGTGCCAGCAGCTTGGGGTCAGGGTTCTTGGATGGCTACACCTTC. The rearrangement links TRBV5-6 to TRBJ1-2; a weak D match, TRBD1 (5 bases). The CDR3 runs to 15 residues. Germline V gene data show CDR1 as SGHDT and CDR2 as YYEEEE. Deletions cut 0 bases from V and 6 bases from J, with 15 bases between.

The gene calls are TRBV6-6 and TRBJ2-3; no clear D gene. Germline V gives CDR1 MNHNY, CDR2 SVGAGI (reference sequence). Trimming left V 2 bases short and J 0 bases short, with 6 bases between. CDR3 length: 14 amino acids. The CDR3 DNA follows: TGTGCCAGCAGTTACGAGAGTAGCACAGATACGCAGTATTTT. As protein: CASSYESSTDTQYF.